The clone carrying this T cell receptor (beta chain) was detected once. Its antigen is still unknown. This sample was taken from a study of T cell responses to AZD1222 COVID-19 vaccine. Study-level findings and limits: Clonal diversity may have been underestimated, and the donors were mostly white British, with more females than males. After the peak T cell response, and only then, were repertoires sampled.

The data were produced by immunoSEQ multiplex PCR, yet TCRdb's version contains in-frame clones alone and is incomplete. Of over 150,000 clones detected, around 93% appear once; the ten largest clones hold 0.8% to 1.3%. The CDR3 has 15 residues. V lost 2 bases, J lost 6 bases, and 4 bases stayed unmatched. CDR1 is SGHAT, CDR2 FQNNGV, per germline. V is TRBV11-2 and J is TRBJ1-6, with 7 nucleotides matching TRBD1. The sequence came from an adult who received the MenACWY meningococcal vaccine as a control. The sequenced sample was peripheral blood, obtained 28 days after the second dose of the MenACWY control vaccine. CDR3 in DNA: TGTGCCAGCAGCTTATCTAGGGGGCTTAATTCACCCCTCCACTTT. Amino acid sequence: CASSLSRGLNSPLHF.